This T cell receptor beta chain was documented in a study of cytomegalovirus exposure and HLA in healthy donors listed by TCRdb under 2017. Background on the whole study: In an earlier analysis of under 750 of the donors, 276 Gb of sequence data and 120 million or so unique TCR beta sequences from about 180 million T cells were reported. A later analysis re-examined previously published TCR beta repertoires from about 700 donors and added high-resolution HLA genotyping to investigate patterns of TCR occurrence. The study combined high-throughput TCR immunosequencing, statistical association of individual TCRs with disease status, and machine learning to predict cytomegalovirus infection status. The number of typed donors differed by locus: roughly 629-640 for A, B, C, DRB1 and DQB1; roughly 510 for DQA1; 606 for DPA1; and about 470 for DPB1. Class I and class II HLA loci were covered by the typing at four-digit resolution. Besides the first cohort of approximately 710 subjects, a separate validation cohort made up of 120 different subjects was used. The aim of the study was to test whether cataloging public T cell receptors could identify signatures of past pathogen exposure. An earlier analysis of about 620 of the donors applied high-throughput TCR beta sequencing to assess whether each TCR beta V gene segment acted as functional or pseudogenic. Every repertoire in the discovery cohort had been generated on one and the same sequencing platform. An early release covering just under 650 HLA-typed donors comprised about 290 gigabases of sequencing data and tens of millions of unique TCR sequences. About 5 DR-DQ haplotypes were handled as single units for association and clustering, since linkage in the cohort was strong. The study profiled the T cell repertoires of about 720 subjects by immunosequencing and related them to cytomegalovirus serostatus. In the later analysis, no new phenotypic data were used to find candidate immune exposures; instead, reliance was placed on TCR beta sequences and their occurrence across donors. Alongside the repertoire data, information on donor age, sex, ethnicity and CMV serostatus was compiled. A later genetic analysis used genome-wide SNP genotypes for about 65% of the roughly 700 donors, treating that subset as a discovery cohort. Among approximately 370 genotyped donors of the cohort, an average of approximately 240,000 unique TCR beta nucleotide sequences was sequenced per donor, of which about 18% were non-productive. Of the approximately 400 genotyped donors, 65% to 90% were placed in the genetic ancestry cluster associated with self-reported Caucasian donors.

The cohort was made up of roughly 670 healthy bone marrow donors. At the time of sampling, all cohort members were nominally healthy, though unrecorded immune exposures were likely present. The donor tested CMV seropositive, placing the donor among the 290 or so seropositive members of the cohort. A peripheral blood sample was collected from each donor, and TCR beta sequencing was performed on peripheral blood mononuclear cells. The Qiagen DNeasy Blood Extraction Kit was used to extract genomic DNA from the blood cell samples. General findings and caveats noted by the study authors: In a later genetic analysis, fewer N-insertions in productive TCRs were reported among donors in an Asian-associated ancestry cluster than the approximately 630-donor mean. When HLA alleles, especially DR and DQ, strongly co-occurred, TCR associations were difficult to assign to individual alleles. The 87-base-pair reads could not distinguish some IMGT-functional V segments, including TRBV6-2 and TRBV6-3, so those segments were excluded. The classifier was reported to diagnose cytomegalovirus status with high specificity and sensitivity in both the original and validation cohorts. Most TCR sequences were seen in very few donors, while some public TCRs were found in many individuals. In a later analysis, HLA-associated TCR beta chains showed more clonal expansion and lower generation probabilities than non-associated chains that were equally common. A group of highly shared sequence variants was considered likely to be a technical artifact of the sequencing pipeline. Several of the top co-occurrence clusters appeared to be linked to parvovirus B19, influenza, CMV and Epstein-Barr virus, according to a later analysis. Because HLA typing was missing for some donors at each locus, association tests included only the typed subset. The authors suggested that the approach could potentially be extended to other disease states and immunological phenotypes. At a false discovery rate of 0.05, a later analysis linked about 17,000 TCR beta sequences to specific HLA alleles. In an earlier analysis of about 600 of the donors, most TCR beta V segments appeared in productive rearrangements about 90% or about 30% of the time, broadly matching IMGT annotations. Correlated functional status among segregating V segments might be attributable to linkage disequilibrium, but an unknown experimental factor could not be ruled out. V-gene and J-gene trimming of TCR beta chains was associated with a missense DCLRE1C variant in a later genetic analysis, and the association was replicated in an independent cohort. Roughly uniform sequencing depth across donors was assumed in presence/absence analyses, although this assumption may not hold. Because counts were too low, approximately 18 rarely observed V segments, including chromosome 9 orphons, were excluded from the earlier analysis of fewer than 650 of the donors. This cohort had only TCR beta chains sequenced, and the lack of alpha or paired-chain data limited which features could be detected. A few of the identified cytomegalovirus-associated TCR beta chains were confirmed in vitro to be specific for cytomegalovirus antigens. In a later analysis, TCR association rates were found to vary across HLA loci, with the most associated TCRs seen for DRB1 alleles and the fewest for HLA-C alleles. For the cohort, immune exposure information was limited to CMV serostatus. A total of around 150 TCR beta chains were listed by the study as associated with cytomegalovirus. According to a later analysis, most CMV-associated TCR beta chains appeared to be HLA-restricted, and the HLA associations seemed to be driven largely by CMV exposure. A further reported finding was that TCR beta sequences accurately predicted the HLA-A and HLA-B alleles for most subjects in the first cohort.

From its cysteine to its phenylalanine, the CDR3 spans 12 amino acids. Only CDR3 DNA is held: 36 bases, read in frame from base 1. With regard to this clone: It has no known antigen specificity. No much larger clone exists at a distance of one base, and base qualities are not known.

The library was generated by the immunoSEQ multiplex PCR assay. For the multiplex PCR, a mixture combining 60 forward primers for TCR Vbeta segments and 13 reverse primers for TCR Jbeta segments was used. A multiplex PCR assay on genomic DNA amplified the CDR3 region of rearranged TCR beta genes. On the Illumina HiSeq System, the amplified TCR beta libraries were sequenced as 87-base-pair reads. The authors' analysis ran thus. Across the 640 or so repertoires, a later analysis counted some 81 million unique TCR beta chains, 9.5 million to 13 million of which were shared by at least two donors. Raw reads were error-corrected and collapsed into unique sequences with a nearest-neighbor algorithm that merged closely related sequences to remove PCR and sequencing errors. To assign V, D and J gene segments, CDR3 sequences were aligned to IMGT reference sequences. Each retained sequence needed at least a six-nucleotide match to both a V gene segment and a J gene segment. Rearrangements were classified as productive when the CDR3 lacked stop codons and remained in frame with V and J, and all other rearrangements were classified as non-productive. CDR3 was defined by IMGT convention, running from the second conserved V-encoded cysteine to the conserved J-encoded phenylalanine. The earlier analysis of roughly 590 of the donors excluded sequences that lacked an unambiguous match to a single V gene segment. In an earlier analysis of almost 600 of the donors, a V segment was called functional when productive rearrangements were above 56.7%, and segregating when the standard deviation between donors exceeded 5%. A statistical classification framework was built for diagnosing cytomegalovirus status from the catalog of TCR beta chain sequences. A later analysis assigned V and J genes by comparing TCR nucleotide sequences with IMGT/GENE-DB human TR gene sequences. In a later analysis, CDR3 sequences and most-parsimonious VDJ recombination scenarios were assigned using the TCRdist pipeline. In a later analysis, each TCR beta chain was defined by its CDR3 amino acid sequence together with its V-gene family, and reads lacking a unique V-gene family were excluded. In a later analysis, approximately 590 highly shared, low-generation-probability nucleotide sequences were removed to address suspected cross-contamination and a sequencing artifact. For each public chain, a later analysis derived a clonal expansion index from normalized ranks of inferred template counts within each repertoire. Generation probabilities in a later analysis came from a VDJ recombination model fitted to out-of-frame rearrangements, and those results were checked against IGoR. In a later analysis, TCR-TCR, TCR-HLA and TCR-CMV co-occurrence was scored with hypergeometric tests, and a repertoire-size bias correction was applied to TCR pairs. A later analysis estimated false discovery rates by permuting HLA or CMV assignments 20 times. In a later analysis, co-occurring TCRs were grouped with DBSCAN, and TCRdist sequence similarity was added when clustering was performed within HLA-allele-positive subsets. For co-occurrence clustering, repertoires with fewer than 30,000 or more than 120,000 public chains were excluded, along with five repertoires with anomalous nucleotide sharing. Not all clones reach the TCRdb copy of this immuneACCESS table, which keeps in-frame sequences only. Checked studies attribute under half of the gap to unresolved V genes and leave the rest unexplained. D and trimming were read from the DNA, whereas the V and J calls and clone size are those reported in that table. This sample holds around 65,000 clones; under 85% were observed only once. The ten largest clones capture approximately 50% of the sample.

Sequencing was done on a sample of PBMCs. The sequence came from a man aged 50-59 years in good health and CMV-seropositive. The rearranged segments are TRBV21-1 and TRBJ1-5; TRBD1, the table's D call, was not compared with the DNA. TRBV21-1 is described as a pseudogene. At the DNA level, the sequence is TGTGCCAGCAGACAGGGGGACCAGCCCCAGCATTTT. This yields the protein CASRQGDQPQHF.